The sequence of this TCR beta chain was determined in a study of blood T cell repertoires in COVID-19. TCRdb's copy holds only in-frame clones and misses some; the assay was immunoSEQ multiplex PCR. The sample consists of about 270,000 clones, about 88% of them appearing once. The sequencing sample was made of PBMCs or T cells enriched from blood (not recorded which). This TCR was recovered from a woman aged 50 to 60 who had recovered from COVID-19.

CDR3 nucleotides: TGTGCCAGCAGCTCCTACAGGGTCCGTCGGCAGCCCCAGCATTTT. Translation: CASSSYRVRRQPQHF. The chain carries TRBV21-1 and TRBJ1-5; the table names TRBD1, a call not compared with the DNA. TRBV21-1 is a known pseudogene. The CDR3 covers 15 residues.